This is a list of T cell receptor beta chains from one sample in a study of identical twins. MiXCR, applied by TCRdb to the 5' RACE reads, yields one record per CDR3 protein. The sample records 700,000 or so distinct CDR3 sequences, approximately 21% being singletons. These data are also associated with another study on T cells expressing NK-cell markers.

The sample taken for sequencing was PBMCs. The origin of the receptors is a woman younger than 35 in good health. CDR3s include the opening cysteine and the closing phenylalanine or tryptophan. D genes are given only for firm matches. Rows give clone size only sometimes, using once, few, many, or a class for an expanded clone.

abundance,d_gene,j_gene,v_gene,CDR3aa,CDR3nt
.,.,TRBJ1-1,TRBV12-3/TRBV12-4,CASSLGREDTEAFF,TGTGCCAGCAGTTTGGGCAGGGAGGACACTGAAGCTTTCTTT
.,TRBD2,TRBJ2-2,TRBV29-1,CSALTGTSTNTGELFF,TGCAGCGCGCTGACCGGGACTAGTACGAACACCGGGGAGCTGTTTTTT
.,.,TRBJ2-3,TRBV12-3/TRBV12-4,CASTPRRPEYF,TGTGCCAGCACCCCGAGACGGCCAGAGTATTTT
few,.,TRBJ2-1,TRBV5-1,CASSPQQGIGQFF,TGCGCCAGCAGCCCTCAACAGGGTATTGGGCAGTTCTTC
few,.,TRBJ1-1,TRBV18,CASSPTRNEAFF,TGTGCCAGCTCACCCACACGGAACGAAGCTTTCTTT
.,TRBD2,TRBJ2-7,TRBV29-1,CSALGGSGAYEQYF,TGCAGCGCCCTGGGCGGTAGCGGGGCCTACGAGCAGTACTTC
once,TRBD2,TRBJ2-7,TRBV12-3/TRBV12-4,CASSLGVAGPYEQYF,TGTGCCAGCAGTTTGGGGGTAGCGGGGCCTTACGAGCAGTACTTC
many,.,TRBJ1-1,TRBV12-3/TRBV12-4,CASSTRLKNTEAFF,TGTGCCAGCAGTACCCGCCTCAAGAACACTGAAGCTTTCTTT
.,.,TRBJ2-1,TRBV12-3/TRBV12-4,CASSWFWTINEQFF,TGTGCCAGCAGTTGGTTCTGGACAATTAATGAGCAGTTCTTC
few,TRBD2,TRBJ2-1,TRBV20-1,CSARDRSGGPVYNEQFF,TGCAGTGCTAGAGATCGAAGCGGGGGGCCGGTATACAATGAGCAGTTCTTC
.,TRBD2,TRBJ2-3,TRBV27,CASSPSAGGLGDTQYF,TGTGCCAGCAGTCCCTCAGCGGGAGGGCTGGGAGATACGCAGTATTTT
.,TRBD2,TRBJ2-1,TRBV20-1,CSAPNSGKSYNEQFF,TGCAGTGCTCCTAATAGCGGGAAATCCTACAATGAGCAGTTCTTC
.,.,TRBJ2-2,TRBV4-2,CASSHAPGRTVTGELFF,TGTGCCAGCAGCCATGCCCCGGGACGCACTGTGACCGGGGAGCTGTTTTTT
few,.,TRBJ2-2,TRBV11-1,CASSSNGVRLSGELFF,TGTGCCAGCAGCTCGAACGGGGTACGATTGTCCGGGGAGCTGTTTTTT
.,.,TRBJ2-7,TRBV15,CATSRADPTGSYEQYF,TGTGCCACCAGCAGAGCGGACCCCACAGGCTCCTACGAGCAGTACTTC
.,.,TRBJ2-1,TRBV15,CATSLLQGYNEQFF,TGTGCCACCAGCTTGTTACAGGGTTACAATGAGCAGTTCTTC
.,.,TRBJ2-5,TRBV4-1,CASSLSKQETQYF,TGCGCCAGCAGCCTGTCAAAACAAGAGACCCAGTACTTC
.,.,TRBJ2-7,TRBV5-1,CASSLAPVGEQYF,TGCGCCAGCAGCTTGGCCCCCGTGGGCGAGCAGTACTTC
few,.,TRBJ2-1,TRBV20-1,CRPGAGNEQFF,TGCAGGCCTGGGGCGGGCAATGAGCAGTTCTTC
.,TRBD1,TRBJ1-2,TRBV5-8,CASSNRGTGDGYTF,TGTGCCAGCAGCAACCGGGGGACAGGGGATGGCTACACCTTC
.,TRBD1,TRBJ2-1,TRBV7-9,CASSYSGTANEQFF,TGTGCCAGCAGCTACTCCGGGACAGCAAATGAGCAGTTCTTC
few,.,TRBJ2-1,TRBV15,CATSRGRGGLIRTEQFF,TGTGCCACCAGCAGAGGACGGGGCGGACTGATCAGGACTGAGCAGTTCTTC
.,.,TRBJ1-2,TRBV19,CASSIVGTVYGYTF,TGTGCCAGTAGTATCGTAGGGACCGTCTATGGCTACACCTTC
.,.,TRBJ2-2,TRBV5-1,CASSLVQGSGELFF,TGCGCCAGCAGCTTGGTACAGGGTTCCGGGGAGCTGTTTTTT
.,.,TRBJ1-3,TRBV9,CASGAGDSGNTIYF,TGTGCGTCGGGGGCAGGGGACTCTGGAAACACCATATATTTT
.,.,TRBJ1-1,TRBV20-1,CSARDRRVNTEAFF,TGCAGTGCTAGAGATCGTCGGGTGAACACTGAAGCTTTCTTT
.,TRBD2,TRBJ2-1,TRBV6-5,CASSYLSGSHYNEQFF,TGTGCCAGCAGTTACCTCAGCGGGAGTCACTACAATGAGCAGTTCTTC
.,TRBD2,TRBJ2-1,TRBV25-1,CASSELGTSANEQFF,TGTGCCAGCAGTGAACTCGGGACTAGCGCCAATGAGCAGTTCTTC
few,TRBD2,TRBJ2-3,TRBV5-1,CASSLELAGADTQYF,TGCGCCAGCAGCTTGGAACTAGCGGGAGCAGATACGCAGTATTTT
.,TRBD1,TRBJ1-3,TRBV6-2/TRBV6-3,CASSVGQAAGNTIYF,TGTGCCAGCAGTGTAGGACAGGCGGCTGGAAACACCATATATTTT
.,TRBD1,TRBJ1-5,TRBV12-3/TRBV12-4,CASSGQGMKQPQHF,TGTGCCAGCAGTGGACAGGGAATGAAGCAGCCCCAGCATTTT
few,.,TRBJ2-3,TRBV7-3,CASSLGSHPTDTQYF,TGTGCCAGCAGCTTAGGCAGCCACCCCACAGATACGCAGTATTTT
many,TRBD2,TRBJ2-5,TRBV12-3/TRBV12-4,CASSPGLAGRETQYF,TGTGCCAGCAGTCCCGGACTAGCGGGGCGGGAGACCCAGTACTTC
.,.,TRBJ2-1,TRBV29-1,CSGVGHEQFF,TGCAGCGGAGTGGGGCATGAGCAGTTCTTC
.,.,TRBJ2-2,TRBV20-1,CSASAPNTGELFF,TGCAGTGCTTCGGCCCCGAACACCGGGGAGCTGTTTTTT
few,TRBD1,TRBJ1-2,TRBV27,CASSPGTGLGYTF,TGTGCCAGCAGTCCCGGGACAGGGTTAGGCTACACCTTC
few,.,TRBJ2-3,TRBV7-2,CASSLQGRTQYF,TGTGCCAGCAGCTTACAGGGGCGTACGCAGTATTTT
few,.,TRBJ2-1,TRBV15,CATSREPDLGNEQFF,TGTGCCACCAGCAGAGAACCGGACCTGGGCAATGAGCAGTTCTTC
many,TRBD1,TRBJ1-1,TRBV12-3/TRBV12-4,CASSRGTGGFTEAFF,TGTGCCAGCAGTCGCGGGACAGGGGGCTTCACTGAAGCTTTCTTT
.,.,TRBJ2-7,TRBV27,CASSQGDGYEQYF,TGTGCCAGCAGTCAGGGCGACGGGTACGAGCAGTACTTC
.,TRBD1,TRBJ1-1,TRBV12-3/TRBV12-4,CASQSRDRGEAFF,TGTGCCAGCCAGAGCCGGGACAGGGGAGAAGCTTTCTTT
many,.,TRBJ2-5,TRBV29-1,CSVAGGGETQYF,TGCAGCGTTGCCGGGGGAGGCGAGACCCAGTACTTC
.,.,TRBJ1-3,TRBV10-3,CAISPSGNTIYF,TGTGCCATCAGTCCCTCTGGAAACACCATATATTTT
few,TRBD2,TRBJ2-7,TRBV20-1,CSAKSLAGVREQYF,TGCAGTGCCAAGTCCTTAGCGGGAGTTAGAGAGCAGTACTTC
once,TRBD1,TRBJ1-2,TRBV20-1,CSARPSSTGYGYTF,TGCAGTGCTAGACCCTCGTCGACAGGGTATGGCTACACCTTC